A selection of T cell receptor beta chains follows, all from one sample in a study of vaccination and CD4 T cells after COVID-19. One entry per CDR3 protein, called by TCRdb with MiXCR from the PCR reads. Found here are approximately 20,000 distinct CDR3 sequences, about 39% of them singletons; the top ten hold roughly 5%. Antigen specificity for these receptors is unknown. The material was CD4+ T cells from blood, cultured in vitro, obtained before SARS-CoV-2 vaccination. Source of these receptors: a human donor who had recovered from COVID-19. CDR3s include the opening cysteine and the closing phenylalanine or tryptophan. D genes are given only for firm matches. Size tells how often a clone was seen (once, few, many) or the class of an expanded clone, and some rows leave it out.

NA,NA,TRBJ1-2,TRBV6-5,CASSYSGEGYTF,TGTGCCAGCAGTTACTCTGGGGAAGGCTACACCTTC
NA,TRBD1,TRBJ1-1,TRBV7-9,CASSLSRGMGQGANTEAFF,TGTGCCAGCAGCCTAAGCAGGGGGATGGGACAGGGGGCGAACACTGAAGCTTTCTTT
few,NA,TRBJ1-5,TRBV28,CASGDIGGNQPQHF,TGTGCTTCAGGGGACATAGGAGGCAATCAGCCCCAGCATTTT
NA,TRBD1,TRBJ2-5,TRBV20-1,CSASGQGGFRETQYF,TGCAGTGCTAGCGGACAGGGGGGCTTCCGGGAGACCCAGTACTTC
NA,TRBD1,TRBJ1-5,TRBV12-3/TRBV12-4,CASSSGTGGNQPQHF,TGTGCCAGCAGTTCCGGGACAGGGGGCAATCAGCCCCAGCATTTT
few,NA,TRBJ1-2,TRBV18,CASSPAAGANYGYTF,TGTGCCAGCTCACCTGCGGCAGGAGCTAACTATGGCTACACCTTC
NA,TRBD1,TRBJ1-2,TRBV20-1,CSASPGGMYGYTF,TGCAGTGCTTCGCCAGGGGGCATGTATGGCTACACCTTC
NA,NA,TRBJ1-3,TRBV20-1,CSARASGNTIYF,TGCAGTGCCCGCGCCTCTGGAAACACCATATATTTT
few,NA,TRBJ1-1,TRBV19,CASSRAGGTVNTEAFF,TGTGCCAGTAGTAGAGCAGGCGGGACGGTGAACACTGAAGCTTTCTTT
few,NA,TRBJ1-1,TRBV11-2,CASSLKQGNTEAFF,TGTGCCAGCAGCTTAAAGCAGGGGAACACTGAAGCTTTCTTT
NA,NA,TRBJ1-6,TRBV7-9,CASGLVRTGSPLHF,TGTGCCAGCGGCTTAGTAAGGACTGGGTCACCCCTCCACTTT
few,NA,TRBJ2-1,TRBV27,CASTSRSSYNEQFF,TGTGCCAGCACGTCCCGTAGCTCCTACAATGAGCAGTTCTTC
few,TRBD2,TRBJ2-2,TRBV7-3,CASSISGGNTGELFF,TGTGCCAGCAGCATTAGCGGGGGGAACACCGGGGAGCTGTTTTTT
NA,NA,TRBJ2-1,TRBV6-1,CASRNGGGEQFF,TGTGCCAGCAGAAATGGGGGTGGTGAGCAGTTCTTC
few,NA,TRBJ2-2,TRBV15,CATSPGPFGELFF,TGTGCCACCAGTCCGGGACCTTTTGGGGAGCTGTTTTTT
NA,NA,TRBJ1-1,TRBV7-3,CASSPEQGKPTEAFF,TGTGCCAGCAGCCCCGAACAGGGAAAGCCCACTGAAGCTTTCTTT
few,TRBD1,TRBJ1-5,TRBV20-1,CSASAGGMNQPQHF,TGCAGTGCTAGCGCAGGGGGCATGAATCAGCCCCAGCATTTT
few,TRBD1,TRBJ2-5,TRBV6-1,CASSRDRGGETQYF,TGTGCCAGCAGTAGAGACAGGGGAGGAGAGACCCAGTACTTC
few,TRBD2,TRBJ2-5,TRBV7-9,CASSYNGLAGGGARETQYF,TGTGCCAGCAGTTATAACGGACTAGCGGGGGGCGGGGCGAGAGAGACCCAGTACTTC
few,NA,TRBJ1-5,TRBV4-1,CASSPQWRDRQPQHF,TGCGCCAGCAGCCCCCAGTGGCGGGACCGCCAGCCCCAGCATTTT
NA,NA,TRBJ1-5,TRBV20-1,CSARDGNRVQQPQHF,TGCAGTGCTAGAGACGGGAACAGGGTGCAACAGCCCCAGCATTTT
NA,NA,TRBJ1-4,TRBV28,CASSRASGEGEEKLFF,TGTGCTAGCAGCCGAGCCTCAGGGGAAGGAGAAGAAAAACTGTTTTTT
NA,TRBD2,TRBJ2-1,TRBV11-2,CASSSTSGGFYNEQFF,TGTGCCAGCAGCAGTACTAGCGGGGGCTTTTACAATGAGCAGTTCTTC
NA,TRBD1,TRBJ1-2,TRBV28,CASRGQGAQGYTF,TGTGCCAGCAGGGGACAGGGGGCGCAAGGCTACACCTTC
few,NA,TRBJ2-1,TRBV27,CASSLGRNSYNEQFF,TGTGCCAGCAGTCTAGGACGGAACTCCTACAATGAGCAGTTCTTC
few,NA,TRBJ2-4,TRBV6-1,CASSEVGNIQYF,TGTGCCAGCAGTGAAGTAGGAAACATTCAGTACTTC
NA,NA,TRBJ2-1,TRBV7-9,CVSSRDSPYNEQFF,TGTGTCAGCAGTAGGGACTCACCCTACAATGAGCAGTTCTTC
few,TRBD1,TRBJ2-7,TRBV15,CATSIRGQGAYEQYF,TGTGCCACCAGCATACGCGGGCAGGGGGCCTACGAGCAGTACTTC
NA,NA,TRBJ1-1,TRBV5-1,CASGGNTGTEAFF,TGCGCCAGCGGAGGTAACACCGGCACTGAAGCTTTCTTT
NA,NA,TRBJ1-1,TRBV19,CASSIAAYTVNTEAFF,TGTGCCAGTAGTATAGCGGCGTACACCGTGAACACTGAAGCTTTCTTT
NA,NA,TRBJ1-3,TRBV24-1,CATSDTGAANTIYF,TGTGCCACCAGTGACACCGGGGCTGCAAACACCATATATTTT
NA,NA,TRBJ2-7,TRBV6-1,CASSEYGGRTYEQYF,TGTGCCAGCAGTGAATACGGGGGCCGAACTTACGAGCAGTACTTC
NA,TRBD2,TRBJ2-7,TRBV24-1,CATSSGTSGVYEQYF,TGTGCCACCAGTTCCGGGACTAGCGGGGTCTACGAGCAGTACTTC
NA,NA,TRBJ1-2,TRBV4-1,CASSQDGSGGYGYTF,TGCGCCAGCAGCCAAGATGGGAGTGGGGGCTATGGCTACACCTTC
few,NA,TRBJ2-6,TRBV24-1,CATGPRTVTSGANVLTF,TGTGCCACCGGCCCCCGGACAGTAACCTCTGGGGCCAACGTCCTGACTTTC
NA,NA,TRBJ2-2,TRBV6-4,CASSDHAGVNTGELFF,TGTGCCAGCAGTGACCACGCAGGGGTTAACACCGGGGAGCTGTTTTTT
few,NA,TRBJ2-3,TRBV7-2,CASSLDGGAQYF,TGTGCCAGCAGCTTAGATGGCGGGGCGCAGTATTTT
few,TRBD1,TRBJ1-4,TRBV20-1,CSAPQGREKLFF,TGCAGTGCCCCACAGGGGCGAGAAAAACTGTTTTTT
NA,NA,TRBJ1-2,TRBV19,CASSISGGDGYTF,TGTGCCAGTAGTATATCCGGGGGGGATGGCTACACCTTC
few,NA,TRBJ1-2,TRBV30,CAWGGTGGYTF,TGTGCCTGGGGGGGTACAGGAGGCTACACCTTC
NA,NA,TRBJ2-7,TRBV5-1,CASSLDPGEKVEQYF,TGCGCCAGCAGCTTGGACCCGGGGGAGAAGGTCGAGCAGTACTTC
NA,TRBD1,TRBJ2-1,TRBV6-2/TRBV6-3,CASTEGQGYNEQFF,TGTGCCAGCACGGAAGGACAGGGCTACAATGAGCAGTTCTTC
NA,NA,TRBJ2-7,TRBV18,CASSPQRGTYEQYF,TGTGCCAGCTCACCCCAACGGGGCACCTACGAGCAGTACTTC